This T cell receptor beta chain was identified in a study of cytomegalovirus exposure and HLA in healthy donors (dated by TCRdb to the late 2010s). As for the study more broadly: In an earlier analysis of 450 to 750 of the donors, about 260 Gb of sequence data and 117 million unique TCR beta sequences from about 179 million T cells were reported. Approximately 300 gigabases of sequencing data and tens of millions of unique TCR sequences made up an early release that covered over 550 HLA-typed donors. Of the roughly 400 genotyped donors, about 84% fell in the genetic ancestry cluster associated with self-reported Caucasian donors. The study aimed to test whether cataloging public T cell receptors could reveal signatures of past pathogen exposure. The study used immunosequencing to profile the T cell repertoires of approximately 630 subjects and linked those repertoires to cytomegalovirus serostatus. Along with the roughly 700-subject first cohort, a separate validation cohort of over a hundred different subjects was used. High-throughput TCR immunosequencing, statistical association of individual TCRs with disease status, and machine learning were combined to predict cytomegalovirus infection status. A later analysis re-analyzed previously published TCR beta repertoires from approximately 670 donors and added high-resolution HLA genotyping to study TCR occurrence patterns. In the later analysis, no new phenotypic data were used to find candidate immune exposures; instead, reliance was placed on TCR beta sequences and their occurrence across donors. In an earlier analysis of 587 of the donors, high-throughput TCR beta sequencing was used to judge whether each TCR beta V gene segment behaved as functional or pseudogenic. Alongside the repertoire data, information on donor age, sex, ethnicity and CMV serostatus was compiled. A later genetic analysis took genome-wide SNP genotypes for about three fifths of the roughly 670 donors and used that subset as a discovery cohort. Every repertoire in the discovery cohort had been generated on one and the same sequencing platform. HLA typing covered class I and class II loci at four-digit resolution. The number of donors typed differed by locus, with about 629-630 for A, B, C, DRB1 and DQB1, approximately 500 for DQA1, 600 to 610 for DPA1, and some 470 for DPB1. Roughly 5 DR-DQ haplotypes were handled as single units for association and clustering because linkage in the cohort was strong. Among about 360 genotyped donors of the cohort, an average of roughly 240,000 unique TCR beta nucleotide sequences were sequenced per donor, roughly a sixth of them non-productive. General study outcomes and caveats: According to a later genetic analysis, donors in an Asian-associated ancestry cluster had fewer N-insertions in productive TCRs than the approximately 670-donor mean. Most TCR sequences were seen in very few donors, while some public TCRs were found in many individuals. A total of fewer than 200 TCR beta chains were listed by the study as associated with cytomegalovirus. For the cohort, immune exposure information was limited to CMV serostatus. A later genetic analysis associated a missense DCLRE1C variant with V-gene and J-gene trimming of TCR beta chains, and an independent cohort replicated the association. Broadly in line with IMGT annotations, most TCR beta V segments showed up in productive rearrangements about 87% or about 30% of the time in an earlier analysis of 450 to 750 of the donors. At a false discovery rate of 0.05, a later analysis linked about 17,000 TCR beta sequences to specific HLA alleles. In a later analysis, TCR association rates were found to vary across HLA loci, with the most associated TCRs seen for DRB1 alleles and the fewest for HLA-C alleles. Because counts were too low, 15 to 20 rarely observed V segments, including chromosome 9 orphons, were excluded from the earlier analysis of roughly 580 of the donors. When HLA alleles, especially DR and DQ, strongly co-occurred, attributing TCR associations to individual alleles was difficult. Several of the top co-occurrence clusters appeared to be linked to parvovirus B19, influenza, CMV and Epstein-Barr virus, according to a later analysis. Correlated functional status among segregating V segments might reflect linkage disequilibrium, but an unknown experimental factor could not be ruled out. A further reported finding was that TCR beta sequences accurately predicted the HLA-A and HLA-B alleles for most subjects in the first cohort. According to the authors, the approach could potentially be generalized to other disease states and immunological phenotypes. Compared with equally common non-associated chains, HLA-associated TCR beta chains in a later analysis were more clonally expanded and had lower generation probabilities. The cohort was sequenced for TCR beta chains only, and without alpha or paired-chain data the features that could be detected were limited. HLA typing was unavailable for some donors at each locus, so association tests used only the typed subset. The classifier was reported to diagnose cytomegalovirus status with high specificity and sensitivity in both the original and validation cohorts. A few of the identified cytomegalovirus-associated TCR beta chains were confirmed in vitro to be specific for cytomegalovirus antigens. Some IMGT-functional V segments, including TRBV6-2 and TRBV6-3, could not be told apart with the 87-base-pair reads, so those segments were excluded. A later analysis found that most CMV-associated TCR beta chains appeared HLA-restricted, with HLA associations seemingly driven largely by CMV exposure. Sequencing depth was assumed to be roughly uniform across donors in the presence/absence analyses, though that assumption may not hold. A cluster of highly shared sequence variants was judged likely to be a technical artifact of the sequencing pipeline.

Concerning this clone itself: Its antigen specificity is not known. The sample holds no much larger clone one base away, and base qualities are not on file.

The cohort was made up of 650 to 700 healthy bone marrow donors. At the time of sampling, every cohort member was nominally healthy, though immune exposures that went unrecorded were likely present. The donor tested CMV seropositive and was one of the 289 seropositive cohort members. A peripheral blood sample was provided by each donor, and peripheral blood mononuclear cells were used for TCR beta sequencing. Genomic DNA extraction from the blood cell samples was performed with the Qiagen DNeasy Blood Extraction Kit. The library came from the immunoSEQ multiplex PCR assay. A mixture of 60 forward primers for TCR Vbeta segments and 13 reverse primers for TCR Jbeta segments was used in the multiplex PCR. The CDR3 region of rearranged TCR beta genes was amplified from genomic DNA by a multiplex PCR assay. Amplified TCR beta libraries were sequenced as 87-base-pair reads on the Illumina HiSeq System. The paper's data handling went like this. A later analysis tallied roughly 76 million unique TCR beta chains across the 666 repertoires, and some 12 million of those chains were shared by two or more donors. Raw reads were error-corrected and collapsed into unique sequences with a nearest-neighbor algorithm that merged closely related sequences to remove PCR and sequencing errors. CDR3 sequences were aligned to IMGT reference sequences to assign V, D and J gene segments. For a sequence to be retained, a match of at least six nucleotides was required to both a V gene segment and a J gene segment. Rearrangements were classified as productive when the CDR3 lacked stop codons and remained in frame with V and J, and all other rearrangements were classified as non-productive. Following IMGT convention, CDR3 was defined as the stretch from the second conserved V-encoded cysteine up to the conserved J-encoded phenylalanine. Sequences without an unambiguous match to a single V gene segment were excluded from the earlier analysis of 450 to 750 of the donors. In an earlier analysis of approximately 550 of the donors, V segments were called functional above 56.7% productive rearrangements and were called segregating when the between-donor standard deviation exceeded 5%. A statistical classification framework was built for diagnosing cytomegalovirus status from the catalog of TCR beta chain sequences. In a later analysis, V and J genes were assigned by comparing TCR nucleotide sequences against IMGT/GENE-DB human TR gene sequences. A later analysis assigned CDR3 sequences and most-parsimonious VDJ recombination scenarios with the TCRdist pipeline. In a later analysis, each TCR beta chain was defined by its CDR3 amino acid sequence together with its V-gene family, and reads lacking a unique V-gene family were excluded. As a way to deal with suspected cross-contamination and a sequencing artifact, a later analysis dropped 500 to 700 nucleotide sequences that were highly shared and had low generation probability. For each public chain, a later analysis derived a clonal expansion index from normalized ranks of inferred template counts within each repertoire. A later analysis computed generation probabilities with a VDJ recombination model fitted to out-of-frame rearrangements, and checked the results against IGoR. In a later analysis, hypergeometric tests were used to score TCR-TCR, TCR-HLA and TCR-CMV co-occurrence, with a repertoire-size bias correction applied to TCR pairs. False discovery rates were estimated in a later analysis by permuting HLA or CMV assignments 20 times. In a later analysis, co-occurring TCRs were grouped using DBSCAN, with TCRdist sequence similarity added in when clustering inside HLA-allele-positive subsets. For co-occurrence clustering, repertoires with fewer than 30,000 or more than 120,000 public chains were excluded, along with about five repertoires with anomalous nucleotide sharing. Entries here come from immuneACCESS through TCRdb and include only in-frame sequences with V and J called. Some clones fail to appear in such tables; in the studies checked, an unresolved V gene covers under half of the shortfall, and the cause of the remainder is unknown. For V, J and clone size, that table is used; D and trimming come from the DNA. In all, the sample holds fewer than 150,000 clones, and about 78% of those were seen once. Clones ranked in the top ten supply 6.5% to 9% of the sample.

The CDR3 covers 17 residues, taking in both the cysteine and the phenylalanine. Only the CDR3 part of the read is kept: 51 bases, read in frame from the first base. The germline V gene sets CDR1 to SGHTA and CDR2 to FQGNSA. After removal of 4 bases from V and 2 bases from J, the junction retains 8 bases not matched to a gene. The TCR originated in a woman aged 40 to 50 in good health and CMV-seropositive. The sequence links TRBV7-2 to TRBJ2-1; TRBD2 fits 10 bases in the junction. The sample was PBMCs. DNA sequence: TGTGCCAGCAGCTCACCTTCTAGCGGGGGTGCCTACAATGAGCAGTTCTTC. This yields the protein CASSSPSSGGAYNEQFF. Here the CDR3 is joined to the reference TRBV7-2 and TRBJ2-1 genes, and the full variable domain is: GAGVSQSPSNKVTEKGKDVELRCDPISGHTALYWYRQSLGQGLEFLIYFQGNSAPDKSGLPSDRFSAERTGGSVSTLTIQRTQQEDSAVYLCASSSPSSGGAYNEQFFGPGTRLTVL.